Following are 10 T cell receptor beta chains from one sample sequenced in a study of OX40 agonist ivuxolimab in advanced cancers. The library was produced with the immunoSEQ multiplex PCR assay. The immuneACCESS repertoire file appears here via TCRdb, limited to in-frame rearrangements. These files lack a portion of the clones; in checked studies, under half of the deficit traces to unresolved V genes, and the cause of the others is not known. Counted in this sample were approximately 50,000 clones; roughly 94% of them appeared once. The ten most abundant clones make up 11% of the sample. Specimen: CD4+ or CD8+ T cells sorted from blood, collected in a trial of the OX40 agonist ivuxolimab. Receptors originate from an adult with an advanced solid tumor such as melanoma, head and neck, liver or kidney cancer.

J is TRBJ2-3 and V is TRBV7-6; TRBD2 aligns across 7 bases. Germline V lookup: CDR1 SGHVS, CDR2 FNYEAQ. The CDR3 extends over 16 amino acids. V was clipped by 5 bases and J by 0 bases; unmatched bases: 8. The CDR3 region has the DNA TGTGCCAGCAGCCTGGGGGGGTGGAGAAGCACAGATACGCAGTATTTT. Translated: CASSLGGWRSTDTQYF.

The rearrangement uses TRBV5-6 and TRBJ2-3; D is unclear. Germline CDR1 reads SGHDT; CDR2 reads YYEEEE. CDR3 length equals 12 residues. V shed 2 bases and J shed 0 bases, with 1 base lying between them. CDR3 coding DNA: TGTGCCAGCAGCTTTAGCACAGATACGCAGTATTTT. Translating gives CASSFSTDTQYF.

V usage is TRBV6-5 and J usage is TRBJ2-7, with TRBD2 matching 10 bases. This CDR3 comprises 16 residues. With V trimmed by 1 base and J by 6 bases, 9 bases remained unmatched. The germline gives CDR1 MNHEY, CDR2 SVGAGI. The CDR3 coding sequence is TGTGCCAGCAGTTACTTCCTGGGGGCTAGCGGGAGCGAGCAGTACTTC. Its translation: CASSYFLGASGSEQYF.

This rearrangement joins TRBV5-1 to TRBJ2-7; D gene uncertain. V was trimmed by 0 bases and J by 3 bases, leaving 7 bases between them. CDR3 size: 13 residues. Germline loops: CDR1 SGHRS, CDR2 YFSETQ. The CDR3 region is CASSLEPYYEQYF. The CDR3 region has the DNA TGCGCCAGCAGCTTGGAGCCGTACTACGAGCAGTACTTC.

This clone has just one count. The DNA of the CDR3 is TGTGCCAGCAGTGAAGCAGGGCCCTCCTACGAGCAGTACTTC. Encoded protein: CASSEAGPSYEQYF. V gene TRBV6-1 combines with J gene TRBJ2-7, with no clear D. The V end lost 0 bases, the J end lost 0 bases, and 6 bases lay between the germline ends. The CDR3 has 14 residues. Germline loops: CDR1 MNHNS, CDR2 SASEGT.

This chain connects TRBV28 to TRBJ2-1, with 10 bases lining up with TRBD2. This CDR3 has 14 residues. Germline CDR1 is MDHEN and CDR2 is SYDVKM. Germline trimming cut 8 bases from V and 4 bases from J; bases unmatched to any gene: 5. This chain's CDR3 is CASGGLAEYNEQFF. DNA for the CDR3: TGTGCCAGCGGCGGACTAGCGGAATACAATGAGCAGTTCTTC.

The gene calls are TRBV29-1 and TRBJ2-3, with D possibly matching TRBD2 (7 bases). Trimming removed 4 bases at V and 3 bases at J, with 11 bases between. The CDR3 covers 13 residues. Germline CDR1 and CDR2: SQVTM and ANQGSEA. The CDR3, as DNA: TGCAGCGTTGCGGGGGGCGGGACAGATACGCAGTATTTT. Encoded protein: CSVAGGGTDTQYF.

The chain combines TRBV5-4 with TRBJ2-7; D is perhaps TRBD1 (6 bases). The germline V gene has CDR1 SGHNT and CDR2 YYREEE (reference sequence). The CDR3 runs 14 residues. V was cut by 0 bases and J by 2 bases, with 9 bases left in between. The CDR3 spells CASSLEGVPYEQYF. CDR3 coding DNA: TGTGCCAGCAGCTTGGAGGGGGTCCCCTACGAGCAGTACTTC.

The table lists this clone with a count of one. The chain joins TRBV13 to TRBJ2-7; perhaps TRBD2 as D (6 bases). V gave up 5 bases and J gave up 1 base, with 18 bases separating them. CDR1 is PRHDT, CDR2 FYEKMQ, per germline (reference sequence). This CDR3 region has 16 residues. CDR3 loop: CASSAGGAGLSYEQYF. DNA of the CDR3: TGTGCCAGCAGCGCCGGGGGAGCGGGTCTGTCCTACGAGCAGTACTTC. Filled out from reference TRBV13 and TRBJ2-7, the complete variable domain reads AAGVIQSPRHLIKEKRETATLKCYPIPRHDTVYWYQQGPGQDPQFLISFYEKMQSDKGSIPDRFSAQQFSDYHSELNMSSLELGDSALYFCASSAGGAGLSYEQYFGPGTRLTVT.

J is TRBJ1-1 and V is TRBV30; 7 nucleotides align to TRBD1. The V segment lost 2 bases and the J segment 2 bases; nucleotides outside the gene matches: 5. The CDR3 is made up of 14 amino acids. From germline, CDR1 is GTSNPN and CDR2 SVGIG (reference sequence). CDR3 nucleotides: TGTGCCTGGAGTCCTGGGACAGTTAACACTGAAGCTTTCTTT. It yields the protein CAWSPGTVNTEAFF.